This entry lists 4 T cell receptor beta chains sequenced from one sample in a study of T cells after yellow fever vaccination. From the 5' RACE reads, TCRdb called clonotypes with MiXCR, one entry per CDR3 protein. The sample consists of about 300,000 distinct CDR3 sequences, 6.8% of them appearing once. Sequences were derived from PBMCs, sampled roughly 46 days after the first yellow fever vaccination. The receptors come from a man between 18 and 29 years old who received the YFV17D yellow fever vaccine.

This clonotype was recorded a few times. The chain uses TRBV7-3 and TRBJ2-3, with D perhaps TRBD1 or TRBD2 (5 bases each). CDR3 length equals 19 residues. Looked up from germline, CDR1 is SGHTA and CDR2 is FQGTGA. With 5 bases removed from V and 1 base from J, the gap between germline ends came to 25 bases. CDR3: CASSPKPRLQGDGTDTQYF. In DNA, the CDR3 is TGTGCCAGCAGCCCTAAGCCCCGACTCCAAGGGGACGGCACAGATACGCAGTATTTT.

This clonotype was picked up a small number of times. The chain couples TRBV7-2 to TRBJ2-2; TRBD2 matches at 7 bases. The junction had 9 bases not matched to a gene; V was cut back by 5 bases and J by 3 bases. CDR3 length equals 16 residues. The V gene's germline CDR1 is SGHTA and CDR2 FQGNSA. Written as DNA, the CDR3 is TGTGCCAGCAGCGCGGGAGCTCCCTGGGACACCGGGGAGCTGTTTTTT. Protein product: CASSAGAPWDTGELFF.

Many counts were recorded for this clonotype. The chain recombines TRBV4-3 with TRBJ2-2, with 7 positions matching TRBD1. There are 15 residues in the CDR3. CDR1 LGHNA and CDR2 YSLEER come from the germline V gene. The J segment lost 6 bases and the V segment lost 6 bases, leaving 10 bases of the junction unmatched. The CDR3 sequence is CASSHDRVLPGELFF. As DNA, the CDR3 is TGCGCCAGCAGTCACGACAGGGTCCTACCCGGGGAGCTGTTTTTT.

This clonotype has just one count. This chain links TRBV19 with TRBJ1-1; 8 nucleotides line up with TRBD1. V shed 6 bases and J 6 bases; nucleotides not matched to a gene: 6. The CDR3 consists of 13 residues. Germline CDR1 and CDR2: LNHDA and SQIVND (reference sequence). The CDR3 DNA follows: TGTGCCAGTAGGAGGACAGGGTGGGCTGAAGCTTTCTTT. This translates into CASRRTGWAEAFF.